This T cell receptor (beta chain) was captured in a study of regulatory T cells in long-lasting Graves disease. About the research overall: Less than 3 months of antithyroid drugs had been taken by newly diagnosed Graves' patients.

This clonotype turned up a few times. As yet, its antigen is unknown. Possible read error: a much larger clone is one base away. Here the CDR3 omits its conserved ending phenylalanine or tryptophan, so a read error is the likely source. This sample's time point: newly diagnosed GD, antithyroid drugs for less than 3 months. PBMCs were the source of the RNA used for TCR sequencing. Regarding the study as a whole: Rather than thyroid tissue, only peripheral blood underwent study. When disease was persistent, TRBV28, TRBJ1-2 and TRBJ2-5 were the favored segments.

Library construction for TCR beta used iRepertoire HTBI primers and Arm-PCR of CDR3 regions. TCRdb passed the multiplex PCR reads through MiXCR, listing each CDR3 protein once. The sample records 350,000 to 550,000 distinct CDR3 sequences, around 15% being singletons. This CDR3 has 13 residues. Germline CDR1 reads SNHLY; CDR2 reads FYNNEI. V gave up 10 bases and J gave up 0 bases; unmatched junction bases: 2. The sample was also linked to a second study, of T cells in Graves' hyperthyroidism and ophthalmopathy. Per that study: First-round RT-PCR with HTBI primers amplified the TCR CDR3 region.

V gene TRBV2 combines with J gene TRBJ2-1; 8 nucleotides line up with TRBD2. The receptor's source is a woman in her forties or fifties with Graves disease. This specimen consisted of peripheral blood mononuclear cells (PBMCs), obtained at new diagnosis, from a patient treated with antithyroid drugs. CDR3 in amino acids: CATSGSSYNEQFS. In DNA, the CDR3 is TGTGCCACGAGCGGGAGCTCCTACAATGAGCAGTTCTCC.